Listed below are T cell receptor beta chains from one sample, sequenced in a study of cytomegalovirus exposure and HLA in healthy donors. TCRdb's table, derived via immunoSEQ multiplex PCR, lists solely in-frame clones and lacks some. The top ten hold 3% to 4% of the sample, which has 100,000 or so clones, 76% seen once. Material for sequencing was PBMCs. These receptors were collected from a woman aged 45-60 years in good health and CMV-seropositive. CDR3s include the opening cysteine and the closing phenylalanine or tryptophan. A D gene is named only where the DNA matches it firmly. Not all rows give a size; the values are once, few, many and, for expanded clones, a class.

abundance: NA
v_gene: TRBV7-9
j_gene: TRBJ2-7
d_gene: NA
CDR3nt: TGTGCCAGCAGCTTAAGCGGTTCAACCTACGAGCAGTACTTC
CDR3aa: CASSLSGSTYEQYF

abundance: few
v_gene: TRBV2
j_gene: TRBJ1-2
d_gene: TRBD1
CDR3nt: TGTGCCAGCAGGGGGGTACAGGGGTCCTATGGCTACACCTTC
CDR3aa: CASRGVQGSYGYTF

abundance: NA
v_gene: TRBV5-1
j_gene: TRBJ2-7
d_gene: NA
CDR3nt: TGCGCCAGCAGCTTGGCTAGGAGGGGCTACGAGCAGTACTTC
CDR3aa: CASSLARRGYEQYF

abundance: NA
v_gene: TRBV15
j_gene: TRBJ1-6
d_gene: NA
CDR3nt: TGTGCCACCAGCAGGACAGGAGATTCACCCCTCCACTTT
CDR3aa: CATSRTGDSPLHF

abundance: NA
v_gene: TRBV30
j_gene: TRBJ2-3
d_gene: NA
CDR3nt: TGTGCCCTACTAGCCTTGGAGGAGTGGAGGGAAGATACGCAGTATTTT
CDR3aa: CALLALEEWREDTQYF

abundance: NA
v_gene: TRBV18
j_gene: TRBJ1-2
d_gene: NA
CDR3nt: TGTGCCAGCTCACCTCGGACAGTGGAAGGCTACACCTTC
CDR3aa: CASSPRTVEGYTF

abundance: NA
v_gene: TRBV6-1
j_gene: TRBJ1-1
d_gene: NA
CDR3nt: TGTGCCAGCAGTTGGGGTCGAGGGACTGAAGCTTTCTTT
CDR3aa: CASSWGRGTEAFF

abundance: NA
v_gene: TRBV27
j_gene: TRBJ1-4
d_gene: NA
CDR3nt: TGTGCCAGCCAATCACCCCCGGGGGAAAAACTGTTTTTT
CDR3aa: CASQSPPGEKLFF

abundance: NA
v_gene: TRBV29-1
j_gene: TRBJ1-1
d_gene: TRBD1
CDR3nt: TGCACCTTCCGGGACAGGGGGCCGGGCACTGAAGCTTTCTTT
CDR3aa: CTFRDRGPGTEAFF

abundance: few
v_gene: TRBV29-1
j_gene: TRBJ1-1
d_gene: NA
CDR3nt: TGCAGCGTCCCCACCGGGAGAACTGAAGCTTTCTTT
CDR3aa: CSVPTGRTEAFF

abundance: NA
v_gene: TRBV7-8
j_gene: TRBJ2-2
d_gene: TRBD1
CDR3nt: TGTGCCAGCAGAGGAGGACAGGGAGGCACCGGGGAGCTGTTTTTT
CDR3aa: CASRGGQGGTGELFF

abundance: few
v_gene: TRBV4-1
j_gene: TRBJ2-7
d_gene: TRBD2
CDR3nt: TGCGCCAGCAGCCAAAGGACTAGCGGGATCGAGCAGTACTTC
CDR3aa: CASSQRTSGIEQYF

abundance: once
v_gene: TRBV9
j_gene: TRBJ2-6
d_gene: NA
CDR3nt: TGTGCCAGCAGCGGCGGAGCTGGGGCCAACGTCCTGACTTTC
CDR3aa: CASSGGAGANVLTF

abundance: NA
v_gene: TRBV2
j_gene: TRBJ1-2
d_gene: TRBD1
CDR3nt: TGTGCCAGCAGACTGGACAGGGGCCTCCCCTATGGCTACACCTTC
CDR3aa: CASRLDRGLPYGYTF

abundance: NA
v_gene: TRBV28
j_gene: TRBJ2-7
d_gene: NA
CDR3nt: TGTGCCAGCAGTTTATCGGAGGAGTCCTACGAGCAGTACTTC
CDR3aa: CASSLSEESYEQYF

abundance: NA
v_gene: TRBV4-2
j_gene: TRBJ2-1
d_gene: TRBD2
CDR3nt: TGTGCCAGCAGCCAAGTGGGAGGGACTAGCGGGAGCTCCTACAATGAGCAGTTCTTC
CDR3aa: CASSQVGGTSGSSYNEQFF

abundance: NA
v_gene: TRBV29-1
j_gene: TRBJ2-7
d_gene: NA
CDR3nt: TGCAGCGTTGCGGTCGCCGGCTCCTACGAGCAGTACTTC
CDR3aa: CSVAVAGSYEQYF

abundance: NA
v_gene: TRBV7-2
j_gene: TRBJ1-2
d_gene: TRBD1
CDR3nt: TGTGCCAGCAGCTTAGTGGTGACAGGGGGCACGGTGGATGGCTACACCTTC
CDR3aa: CASSLVVTGGTVDGYTF

abundance: NA
v_gene: TRBV9
j_gene: TRBJ2-1
d_gene: TRBD1
CDR3nt: TGTGCCAGCAGCGGGTCGTTTCTCCGGGACAGGGACTACAATGAGCAGTTCTTC
CDR3aa: CASSGSFLRDRDYNEQFF

abundance: once
v_gene: TRBV21-1
j_gene: TRBJ2-7
d_gene: NA
CDR3nt: TGTGCCAGCAGCTTGGAGACTAGCTCTACTTTGCAGTACTTC
CDR3aa: CASSLETSSTLQYF

abundance: few
v_gene: TRBV10-2
j_gene: TRBJ1-5
d_gene: NA
CDR3nt: TGCGCCAGCAGTGACCGACAGGCCAACAATCAGCCCCAGCATTTT
CDR3aa: CASSDRQANNQPQHF

abundance: NA
v_gene: TRBV5-5
j_gene: TRBJ2-7
d_gene: NA
CDR3nt: TGTGCCAGCAGCTTGGAAATAAACTCCTACGAGCAGTACTTC
CDR3aa: CASSLEINSYEQYF

abundance: NA
v_gene: TRBV10-3
j_gene: TRBJ2-7
d_gene: NA
CDR3nt: TGTGCCATCAGTGAAAGGAGTAACTCCTACGAGCAGTACTTC
CDR3aa: CAISERSNSYEQYF

abundance: NA
v_gene: TRBV14
j_gene: TRBJ1-1
d_gene: NA
CDR3nt: TGTGCCAGCAGCCAAGATAGGGGGGGCCTCATGAACACTGAAGCTTTCTTT
CDR3aa: CASSQDRGGLMNTEAFF

abundance: NA
v_gene: TRBV7-2
j_gene: TRBJ2-7
d_gene: TRBD2
CDR3nt: TGTGCCAGCAGCCCACTAGCGGGGGCCTACGAGCAGTACTTC
CDR3aa: CASSPLAGAYEQYF

abundance: NA
v_gene: TRBV2
j_gene: TRBJ2-1
d_gene: NA
CDR3nt: TGTGCCAGCAGTGCCGTCCGGCGGTCTTACAATGAGCAGTTCTTC
CDR3aa: CASSAVRRSYNEQFF

abundance: NA
v_gene: TRBV30
j_gene: TRBJ1-2
d_gene: TRBD1
CDR3nt: TGTGCCTGGACCAGGGACAGCTATGGCTACACCTTC
CDR3aa: CAWTRDSYGYTF

abundance: NA
v_gene: TRBV19
j_gene: TRBJ2-7
d_gene: TRBD2
CDR3nt: TGTGCCAGTAGCCCGCGGAGTGGCGGGAGGCCCTACGAGCAGTACTTC
CDR3aa: CASSPRSGGRPYEQYF

abundance: NA
v_gene: TRBV7-9
j_gene: TRBJ2-1
d_gene: NA
CDR3nt: TGTGCCAGCAGCTTAAGCGTGAGCTCCTACAATGAGCAGTTCTTC
CDR3aa: CASSLSVSSYNEQFF

abundance: NA
v_gene: TRBV29-1
j_gene: TRBJ2-1
d_gene: TRBD2
CDR3nt: TGCAGCGTCAGTGGGGGGGAGTTAGCCTACAATGAGCAGTTCTTC
CDR3aa: CSVSGGELAYNEQFF

abundance: NA
v_gene: TRBV11-1
j_gene: TRBJ2-3
d_gene: TRBD2
CDR3nt: TGTGCCAGCAGCTTGGGACTAGAAACAGATACGCAGTATTTT
CDR3aa: CASSLGLETDTQYF

abundance: once
v_gene: TRBV5-1
j_gene: TRBJ2-7
d_gene: TRBD2
CDR3nt: TGCGCCAGCAGTCCTGGACTAGCGGGCCTCTACGAGCAGTACTTC
CDR3aa: CASSPGLAGLYEQYF

abundance: NA
v_gene: TRBV2
j_gene: TRBJ2-5
d_gene: NA
CDR3nt: TGTGCCAGCAGCGCAAAGATGCGGGACTCCCAAGAGACCCAGTACTTC
CDR3aa: CASSAKMRDSQETQYF

abundance: NA
v_gene: TRBV7-9
j_gene: TRBJ2-7
d_gene: TRBD2
CDR3nt: TGTGCCAGCAGCTCCTCGGGACTAGCGGGGTCCTACGAGCAGTACTTC
CDR3aa: CASSSSGLAGSYEQYF

abundance: NA
v_gene: TRBV2
j_gene: TRBJ2-1
d_gene: NA
CDR3nt: TGTGCCAGCATCGAGAATGAGCAGTTCTTC
CDR3aa: CASIENEQFF

abundance: NA
v_gene: TRBV19
j_gene: TRBJ1-2
d_gene: NA
CDR3nt: TGTGCCAGTAGTATAGCGACAGGACCTGCCAACTATGGCTACACCTTC
CDR3aa: CASSIATGPANYGYTF

abundance: NA
v_gene: TRBV19
j_gene: TRBJ2-4
d_gene: NA
CDR3nt: TGTGCCAGTAGTTTGACCCCCGAGCGCATTCAGTACTTC
CDR3aa: CASSLTPERIQYF

abundance: NA
v_gene: TRBV5-4
j_gene: TRBJ1-2
d_gene: NA
CDR3nt: TGTGCCAGCAGCTTGCCCCAGGGTGACTATGGCTACACCTTC
CDR3aa: CASSLPQGDYGYTF

abundance: once
v_gene: TRBV6-5
j_gene: TRBJ2-5
d_gene: NA
CDR3nt: TGTGCCAGCAGTTACTCGGCAGGGCGGGAGACCCAGTACTTC
CDR3aa: CASSYSAGRETQYF

abundance: once
v_gene: TRBV25-1
j_gene: TRBJ2-6
d_gene: NA
CDR3nt: TGTGCCAGCAGTGAATTGAGGTATGGCTCTGGGGCCAACGTCCTGACTTTC
CDR3aa: CASSELRYGSGANVLTF

abundance: NA
v_gene: TRBV4-1
j_gene: TRBJ1-4
d_gene: TRBD1
CDR3nt: TGCGCCAGCAGCCCCCCTGACAGGGGCCGTAATGAAAAACTGTTTTTT
CDR3aa: CASSPPDRGRNEKLFF

abundance: NA
v_gene: TRBV5-1
j_gene: TRBJ2-7
d_gene: TRBD2
CDR3nt: TGCGCCAGCAGCTTGGATACGGGGAGGGCCTACGAGCAGTACTTC
CDR3aa: CASSLDTGRAYEQYF

abundance: NA
v_gene: TRBV19
j_gene: TRBJ2-6
d_gene: NA
CDR3nt: TGTGCCAGTAGTATTTGGCCTAGTAACAGGCTTCCTATAAGGGGGGCCAACGTCCTGACTTTC
CDR3aa: CASSIWPSNRLPIRGANVLTF

abundance: NA
v_gene: TRBV27
j_gene: TRBJ2-7
d_gene: TRBD1
CDR3nt: TGTGCCAGCAGTTTAGCCGGGACAGGGACGGGCTACGAGCAGTACTTC
CDR3aa: CASSLAGTGTGYEQYF

abundance: NA
v_gene: TRBV5-6
j_gene: TRBJ1-5
d_gene: TRBD1
CDR3nt: TGTGCCAGCAGCTTCCAGGGGGCCATTGGCAATCAGCCCCAGCATTTT
CDR3aa: CASSFQGAIGNQPQHF

abundance: NA
v_gene: TRBV25-1
j_gene: TRBJ2-7
d_gene: TRBD1
CDR3nt: TGTGCCAGCAGTGAGAGTAACAGGGGACGCTACGAGCAGTACTTC
CDR3aa: CASSESNRGRYEQYF